These T cell receptor beta chains were read from a single sample in a study of blood T cell repertoires in COVID-19. The data were produced by immunoSEQ multiplex PCR, yet TCRdb's version contains in-frame clones alone and is incomplete. The profile shows about 130,000 clones, around four fifths of them singletons. Sequencing input: PBMCs or T cells enriched from blood (not recorded which). Receptors were obtained from a man aged 25 to 45 who had recovered from COVID-19. Each CDR3 is given with its conserved first and last residue. The D gene is left open where the match is weak. The size of a clone is reported for some rows only, either as once, few or many, or as a class for expanded clones.

V	size	J	D	DNA	CDR3
TRBV13	NA	TRBJ2-3	TRBD2	TGTGCCAGCAGCTCGGCAGGACTAGTAGCAATGACAGATACGCAGTATTTT	CASSSAGLVAMTDTQYF
TRBV3-1/TRBV3-2	NA	TRBJ2-3	TRBD2	TGTGCCAGCAGGCCTACTATGACTAGCGGTAGCACAGATACGCAGTATTTT	CASRPTMTSGSTDTQYF
TRBV29-1	NA	TRBJ1-3	TRBD1	TGCAGCGTTGAGAGAGACAGGGATTCTGGAAACACCATATATTTT	CSVERDRDSGNTIYF
TRBV6-5	few	TRBJ1-1	NA	TGTGCCAGCAGTTATCAGGTTTGGGGGGGCACTGAAGCTTTCTTT	CASSYQVWGGTEAFF
TRBV11-2	NA	TRBJ2-1	NA	TGTGCCAGCAGCTTAGGGGGCTACCGCTCCTACAATGAGCAGTTCTTC	CASSLGGYRSYNEQFF
TRBV11-2	NA	TRBJ2-7	TRBD1	TGTGCCAGCAGCCCCATGACAGGGGGCGGGAACGAGCAGTACTTC	CASSPMTGGGNEQYF
TRBV7-9	NA	TRBJ1-1	NA	TGTGCCAGCAGCAAGGGGGACACTGAAGCTTTCTTT	CASSKGDTEAFF
TRBV2	NA	TRBJ2-5	TRBD2	TGTGCCAGTCTTCCGGGACTAGCGGGGGGCCACGGCTCAATTTCCCAGTACTTC	CASLPGLAGGHGSISQYF
TRBV6-5	NA	TRBJ2-1	TRBD2	TGTGCCAGCAGCCAGGGACTAGCGGGAGTCAATGAGCAGTTCTTC	CASSQGLAGVNEQFF
TRBV3-1/TRBV3-2	NA	TRBJ1-5	NA	TGTGCCAGCAGCCAAGAGCGTGGTGGTCTTCGGAATCAGCCCCAGCATTTT	CASSQERGGLRNQPQHF
TRBV2	few	TRBJ1-1	NA	TGTGCCAGCAGTGATGGTTCGGCAGGGTCGAACACTGAAGCTTTCTTT	CASSDGSAGSNTEAFF
TRBV5-4	NA	TRBJ2-3	NA	TGTGCCAGCAGCTTGGACAGGCTTAGCACAGATACGCAGTATTTT	CASSLDRLSTDTQYF
TRBV7-2	NA	TRBJ1-5	TRBD1	TGTGCCAGCAGCCCTAGGACAGGGACCAATCAGCCCCAGCATTTT	CASSPRTGTNQPQHF
TRBV7-2	NA	TRBJ2-4	NA	TGTGCCAGCAGCCCAGGACAGAATCTAGCCAAAAACATTCAGTACTTC	CASSPGQNLAKNIQYF
TRBV3-1/TRBV3-2	NA	TRBJ2-3	TRBD2	TGTGCCAGCAGCCAAGTAAGCGGGAGTGGCACAGATACGCAGTATTTT	CASSQVSGSGTDTQYF
TRBV12-5	NA	TRBJ2-5	TRBD1	TGTGCTAGTGGAAGCGGACAGGGGTTAGAGACCCAGTACTTC	CASGSGQGLETQYF
TRBV5-1	NA	TRBJ2-1	TRBD1	TGCGCCAGCAGCTTGTCCCCTCCGGGACAGGGGGTTAACAATGAGCAGTTCTTC	CASSLSPPGQGVNNEQFF
TRBV6-2/TRBV6-3	NA	TRBJ2-7	NA	NA	CASSTSTGGYEQYF
TRBV5-1	NA	TRBJ1-3	TRBD1	TGCGCCAGCAGCGTGAACCAGGGGGCATCAGGAAACACCATATATTTT	CASSVNQGASGNTIYF
TRBV3-1/TRBV3-2	NA	TRBJ1-2	TRBD1	TGTGCCAGCAGCCATGACAGGGGGCAGAGGTATGGCTACACCTTC	CASSHDRGQRYGYTF
TRBV7-8	NA	TRBJ2-5	TRBD2	TGTGCCAGCAGCTTTGGGGAGGGCGGGGAGACCCAGTACTTC	CASSFGEGGETQYF
TRBV15	few	TRBJ2-2	TRBD1	TGTGCCACCCTGGGGACAGGGGGGATCACCGGGGAGCTGTTTTTT	CATLGTGGITGELFF
TRBV5-1	NA	TRBJ2-2	TRBD2	TGCGCCAGCAGCTTGACGGGAGGTGACACCGGGGAGCTGTTTTTT	CASSLTGGDTGELFF
TRBV4-2	NA	TRBJ2-6	NA	TGTGCCAGCAGCTCAACCCTGAGCAGGGCCTCTGGGGCCAACGTCCTGACTTTC	CASSSTLSRASGANVLTF
TRBV6-1	NA	TRBJ1-4	NA	TGTGCCAGCAGTGAAGCGTCCTCAGCTAATGAAAAACTGTTTTTT	CASSEASSANEKLFF
TRBV10-1	NA	TRBJ2-1	TRBD2	TGCGCCAGCAGCGATAGCGGGAGCGGGAACAATGAGCAGTTCTTC	CASSDSGSGNNEQFF
TRBV7-3	NA	TRBJ2-7	NA	TGTGCCAGCAGCCGAAGGAGGTTGGGCGAGCAGTACTTC	CASSRRRLGEQYF
TRBV13	NA	TRBJ2-7	NA	TGTGCCAGCAGACGATGGGAGGCGGGACCGACCTACGAGCAGTACTTC	CASRRWEAGPTYEQYF
TRBV5-1	NA	TRBJ2-3	TRBD2	TGCGCCAGCAGCTTGGTCGGTAGCGGGAGTTTCGATACGCAGTATTTT	CASSLVGSGSFDTQYF
TRBV2	once	TRBJ1-5	NA	TGTGCCAGCAGTGTTGGTAGGGGTAGCTATCAGCCCCAGCATTTT	CASSVGRGSYQPQHF
TRBV20-1	NA	TRBJ2-1	TRBD2	TGCAGTGCTAGTAGGGCTAGCGGGAGTTACAATGAGCAGTTCTTC	CSASRASGSYNEQFF
TRBV6-5	NA	TRBJ1-6	NA	TGTGCCAGCAGTTACTCGACACGGAACAATTCACCCCTCCACTTT	CASSYSTRNNSPLHF
TRBV3-1/TRBV3-2	few	TRBJ2-7	NA	TGTGCCAGCAGCCAAGTGGCGTCTAGCGACTCCTACGAGCAGTACTTC	CASSQVASSDSYEQYF
TRBV25-1	NA	TRBJ1-1	TRBD1	TGTGCCAGCAGTGAATATAAAGCACAGGGGGCTGAAGCTTTCTTT	CASSEYKAQGAEAFF
TRBV24-1	NA	TRBJ2-3	NA	TGTGCCACCAGTGATTCCTCGACAGATACGCAGTATTTT	CATSDSSTDTQYF
TRBV19	NA	TRBJ2-7	TRBD2	TGTGCCAGTAGCAGGGGCGGACTAGCGCTCACCTACGAGCAGTACTTC	CASSRGGLALTYEQYF
TRBV2	NA	TRBJ2-1	TRBD2	TGTGCCAGCAGTGAACGCGGGAGGGCAGGGGGTGGTGAGCAGTTCTTC	CASSERGRAGGGEQFF
TRBV9	NA	TRBJ2-5	NA	TGTGCCAGCAGCACCCTTCCGGGGACCCAGTACTTC	CASSTLPGTQYF
TRBV11-2	NA	TRBJ2-5	NA	TGTGCCAGCAGCTTATTGCACAGTGAAGAGACCCAGTACTTC	CASSLLHSEETQYF
TRBV9	NA	TRBJ1-1	TRBD1	TGTGCCAGCAGCGTCCGTGCCCTGGGACAGGGCCCGAACACTGAAGCTTTCTTT	CASSVRALGQGPNTEAFF
TRBV9	NA	TRBJ1-3	NA	TGTGCCAGCAGCGTAGCAACAGGGCTTAACACCATATATTTT	CASSVATGLNTIYF
TRBV5-6	NA	TRBJ2-1	NA	TGTGCCAGCAGCTTGCATGATCGGCGGGTGGACAATGAGCAGTTCTTC	CASSLHDRRVDNEQFF
TRBV9	NA	TRBJ1-4	NA	TGTGCCAGCAGCGTAGCGCGTGCTAATGAAAAACTGTTTTTT	CASSVARANEKLFF
TRBV6-5	NA	TRBJ1-2	NA	TGTGCCAGCAGGATGGGGGGGGATGGCTACACCTTC	CASRMGGDGYTF
TRBV5-4	NA	TRBJ1-3	NA	TGTGCCAGCAGCTCAGGAAACACCATATATTTT	CASSSGNTIYF
TRBV6-5	NA	TRBJ1-5	NA	TGTGCCAGCAGTCAGGGAATGAGTCAGCCCCAGCATTTT	CASSQGMSQPQHF
TRBV5-1	NA	TRBJ2-4	NA	TGCGCCAGCAGCTTGGAGTACGGGTTTGGGAGCAACATTCAGTACTTC	CASSLEYGFGSNIQYF
TRBV5-6	NA	TRBJ2-1	NA	TGTGCCAGCAGCTTGGAGGCAGGGGCTTTGAATGAGCAGTTCTTC	CASSLEAGALNEQFF
TRBV12-5	NA	TRBJ2-3	NA	TGTGCTAGTGGTTTCCGTGCCGGACAGGAGGGAATTGGGTATTTT	CASGFRAGQEGIGYF
TRBV28	NA	TRBJ2-7	NA	TGTGCCAGCAGTTTCCCCCAATCCTACGAGCAGTACTTC	CASSFPQSYEQYF
TRBV25-1	once	TRBJ2-1	TRBD2	TGTGCCAGCATTAGCGGGGGCGGAAATGAGCAGTTCTTC	CASISGGGNEQFF
TRBV28	few	TRBJ2-1	TRBD2	TGTGCCAGCAGTTTCCCTTCGGGGCGGGAGCTCTCCTACAATGAGCAGTTCTTC	CASSFPSGRELSYNEQFF
TRBV5-5	few	TRBJ1-2	NA	TGTGCCAGCAGCTTGGCCATAGGGGATGGCTACACCTTC	CASSLAIGDGYTF
TRBV5-4	NA	TRBJ2-7	TRBD2	TGTGCCAGCAGCTTGGGTGGACTAGCGGGGCGCTCCTACGAGCAGTACTTC	CASSLGGLAGRSYEQYF
TRBV10-3	NA	TRBJ1-1	NA	TGTGCCATCAGTGACCGGACTCGGGGAAACACTGAAGCTTTCTTT	CAISDRTRGNTEAFF
TRBV4-1	NA	TRBJ1-1	NA	TGCGCCAGCAGCCTAGAAGCGGGGGGACTTTCGGAAGCTTTCTTT	CASSLEAGGLSEAFF
TRBV27	NA	TRBJ2-7	NA	TGTGCCAGCAGTTTCTCTGAGGGCTACGAGCAGTACTTC	CASSFSEGYEQYF
TRBV30	NA	TRBJ2-4	NA	TGTGCCTGGAGTGTACCGGACAGTCCAGCCAAAAACATTCAGTACTTC	CAWSVPDSPAKNIQYF
TRBV28	NA	TRBJ2-7	TRBD1	TGTGCCAGCAGGGAAGGGACAGGGAATTCCTACGAGCAGTACTTC	CASREGTGNSYEQYF